Below, 32 T cell receptor beta chains from the same sample are listed, as sequenced in a study of T-cell memory formation after mild COVID-19. One entry per CDR3 protein results from TCRdb running MiXCR on the 5' RACE reads. The table shows over 500,000 distinct CDR3 sequences, with approximately 15% occurring only once. Sequenced: PBMCs or a T cell subset sorted from them (not recorded which). Receptors originate from an adult woman who had mild COVID-19 (a few samples of this study predate the infection). Cell type and time point are not known.

The CDR3 is CASSHKPQETQYF. CDR3 nucleotide sequence: TGTGCCAGCAGCCATAAACCTCAAGAGACCCAGTACTTC. This chain uses TRBV5-6 with TRBJ2-5; D is unresolved. There are 13 residues in the CDR3. In germline, CDR1 is SGHDT, CDR2 YYEEEE. Trimming pared 4 bases from V and 2 bases from J, leaving 9 bases between.

This rearrangement joins TRBV4-3 to TRBJ2-3; D gene unclear. V lost 0 bases and J lost 3, with 7 bases in between. The V gene's germline CDR1 is LGHNA and CDR2 YSLEER. There are 14 residues in the CDR3. CDR3 in amino acids: CASSQDKGTDTQYF. The CDR3 coding sequence is TGCGCCAGCAGCCAAGATAAAGGGACAGATACGCAGTATTTT.

This clonotype showed up just a few times. The rearrangement links TRBV9 to TRBJ2-7; a possible D gene is TRBD2 (6 bases). Per germline, CDR1 SGDLS and CDR2 YYNGEE. V shed 3 bases and J shed 3 bases, with 10 bases lying between them. The CDR3 extends over 13 amino acids. The CDR3 nucleotides are TGTGCCAGCAGCGCCGGACTAAACTACGAGCAGTACTTC. Its translation is CASSAGLNYEQYF.

This clonotype showed up many times. The chain links TRBV12-3 or TRBV12-4 to TRBJ2-3; TRBD2 agrees at 8 bases. The CDR3 loop spans 15 amino acids. J gave up 4 bases and V 3 bases, and 6 bases lay outside the gene matches. CDR3 nucleotides: TGTGCCAGCAGTTTTCAGAGCGGGAGCGCAGATACGCAGTATTTT. Translating it yields CASSFQSGSADTQYF.

This clonotype was observed a handful of times. This sequence joins TRBV7-3 and TRBJ2-1; 13 positions agree with TRBD2. CDR1 is SGHTA, CDR2 FQGTGA, per germline. The length of the CDR3 is 18 residues. The ends lost 3 bases at V and 7 bases at J; junction bases unmatched: 12. CDR3 sequence: CASSFGLAGVELPNEQFF. The CDR3 DNA reads TGTGCCAGCAGCTTTGGACTAGCGGGAGTCGAGTTACCGAATGAGCAGTTCTTC.

In this sample, this clonotype turned up a few times. V usage is TRBV12-3 or TRBV12-4 and J usage is TRBJ2-3; D unresolved. Trimming cost V 11 bases and J 0 bases, with 18 bases left between them. CDR3 length: 15 amino acids. CDR3 in amino acids: CAGRAAETSTDTQYF. The CDR3 coding sequence is TGTGCCGGTCGGGCGGCGGAGACTAGCACAGATACGCAGTATTTT.

This clonotype was counted between two and nine times. The gene calls are TRBV14 and TRBJ2-5; D is possibly TRBD2 (5 bases). Germline CDR1 and CDR2: SGHDN and FVKESK. Trimming shortened V by 1 base and J by 4 bases, and 10 bases separated the two germline ends. There are 14 residues in the CDR3. In DNA, the CDR3 is TGTGCCAGCAGCCAAGCGGGGAGCCGAGAGACCCAGTACTTC. This translates into CASSQAGSRETQYF.

This clonotype was seen only a few times. The CDR3 loop is CASSLGHANSYEQYF. The CDR3 DNA is TGCGCCAGCAGCTTAGGACATGCCAACTCCTACGAGCAGTACTTC. The chain is built from TRBV4-1 and TRBJ2-7; D may be TRBD1 (5 bases). The CDR3 loop spans 15 amino acids. Trimming stripped 5 bases from V and 0 bases from J, with 14 bases between. Germline CDR1 and CDR2: MGHRA and YSYEKL.

The V call is TRBV2, the J call TRBJ2-7, with 8 bases that match TRBD2. Per germline, CDR1 SNHLY and CDR2 FYNNEI. Trimming removed 1 base from V and 0 bases from J; junction bases left unmatched: 8. The CDR3 spans 17 residues. In nucleotides, the CDR3 is TGTGCCAGCAGTGAAGGGTATTGGCGGGGGGTCTCCTACGAGCAGTACTTC. Its translation: CASSEGYWRGVSYEQYF.

This clonotype was seen just once. The rearrangement joins TRBV5-6 to TRBJ1-2, with a weak D call TRBD1 (5 bases). Germline lookup yields CDR1 SGHDT and CDR2 YYEEEE. Trimming took 7 bases from V and 7 from J, leaving 11 bases between them. This CDR3 has 11 amino acids. The CDR3 spells CASRRGSGYTF. In DNA, the CDR3 is TGTGCCAGCCGGCGGGGCTCTGGCTACACCTTC.

This clonotype was found a few times. The chain joins TRBV12-3 or TRBV12-4 to TRBJ2-7; D is unresolved. CDR3 size: 13 residues. Trimming pared 5 bases from V and 1 base from J, leaving 9 bases between. The CDR3 sequence: CASSLPASYEQYF. For the CDR3, the DNA is TGTGCCAGCAGTCTACCCGCATCCTACGAGCAGTACTTC.

This clonotype was picked up a small number of times. The chain employs TRBV7-9 and TRBJ2-2; TRBD1 might be the D (7 bases). Germline CDR1 reads SEHNR; CDR2 reads FQNEAQ (reference sequence). CDR3 length equals 15 residues. Trimming removed 4 bases from V and 6 bases from J, with 15 bases in between. CDR3 residues: CASSSRQGGAGELFF. CDR3 nucleotide sequence: TGTGCCAGCAGCTCAAGACAGGGCGGGGCCGGGGAGCTGTTTTTT. Full variable domain (rest looked up from reference TRBV7-9 and TRBJ2-2): DTGVSQNPRHKITKRGQNVTFRCDPISEHNRLYWYRQTLGQGPEFLTYFQNEAQLEKSRLLSDRFSAERPKGSFSTLEIQRTEQGDSAMYLCASSSRQGGAGELFFGEGSRLTVL.

This clonotype was recorded at least ten times. The V gene is TRBV7-9, the J gene TRBJ2-7, with TRBD1 matching 7 bases. This CDR3 contains 16 residues. Germline-derived CDR1 and CDR2 are SEHNR and FQNEAQ (reference sequence). The trim removed 5 bases at V and 0 bases at J, leaving 10 bases unmatched. The CDR3 nucleotides are TGTGCCAGCAGCGATTTGGGACAGAGTATCTCCTACGAGCAGTACTTC. Translation gives CASSDLGQSISYEQYF.

The chain is built from TRBV7-8 and TRBJ2-7; D ambiguous. The V end lost 5 bases, the J end lost 3 bases, and 14 bases lay between the germline ends. Germline-derived CDR1 and CDR2 are SGHVS and FQNEAQ. This CDR3 comprises 14 residues. The CDR3 DNA reads as TGTGCCAGCAGCCCTAGGCGATATGGCTACGAGCAGTACTTC. Translation gives CASSPRRYGYEQYF.

The CDR3 DNA reads as TGTGCCAGCAGCGCTAATGAGCAGTTCTTC. Protein product: CASSANEQFF. V and J are TRBV12-3 or TRBV12-4 and TRBJ2-1; no definite D call. CDR3 length: 10 amino acids. V shed 6 bases and J shed 7 bases, with 4 bases lying between them.

The rearrangement uses TRBV4-3 and TRBJ2-5; 11 nucleotides match TRBD2. Trimming at V came to 1 base and at J to 2 bases, leaving 12 bases not matched to a gene. The CDR3 sequence is 19 residues long. Germline V gene data show CDR1 as LGHNA and CDR2 as YSLEER. CDR3 bases: TGCGCCAGCAGCCAAGGGGGACTAGCGGCCCCGGGTGGGCAAGAGACCCAGTACTTC. Translating gives CASSQGGLAAPGGQETQYF.

V is TRBV20-1 and J is TRBJ1-1, with 7 nucleotides matching TRBD1. Germline V gene data show CDR1 as DFQATT and CDR2 as SNEGSKA (reference sequence). This CDR3 has 14 amino acids. V trimming: 5 bases; J trimming: 5 bases; junction bases outside the gene matches: 11. CDR3 protein: CSALSPTGRTEAFF. CDR3 nucleotide sequence: TGCAGTGCTTTAAGCCCGACAGGGAGGACTGAAGCTTTCTTT.

V gene TRBV30 combines with J gene TRBJ2-3; 11 bases agree with TRBD2. The J segment lost 1 base and the V segment lost 7 bases, leaving 4 bases of the junction unmatched. Per the germline V gene, CDR1 is GTSNPN and CDR2 is SVGIG (reference sequence). The CDR3 has 14 amino acids. This CDR3 is CASGLADRTDTQYF. CDR3 bases: TGTGCCTCGGGACTAGCGGACCGCACAGATACGCAGTATTTT.

This clonotype was detected only once. The gene calls are TRBV29-1 and TRBJ2-7, with 10 bases fitting TRBD1. The CDR3 has 15 amino acids. CDR1 and CDR2 (germline): SQVTM, ANQGSEA. Trimming cost V 4 bases and J 2 bases; bases outside gene matches: 8. CDR3 nucleotides: TGCAGCGTTGTTCCCGACAGGGGGCACCCCTACGAGCAGTACTTC. Encoded protein: CSVVPDRGHPYEQYF.

The CDR3 bases are TGTGCCAGCAGTTACCTAGCGGGGGGGCCGAACACCGGGGAGCTGTTTTTT. Translated: CASSYLAGGPNTGELFF. This chain joins TRBV6-2 or TRBV6-3 and TRBJ2-2, with TRBD2 identical over 12 bases. The CDR3 runs 17 residues. Germline V gene data show CDR1 as MNHEY and CDR2 as SVGEGT. V shed 2 bases, J shed 0 bases, and the junction held 1 base outside the gene matches.

This clonotype was recorded a few times. The rearrangement uses TRBV6-5 and TRBJ2-3, with 7 bases aligning to TRBD2. Germline loops: CDR1 MNHEY, CDR2 SVGAGI. Losses at the gene ends were 5 bases for V and 7 bases for J; bases not matched to a gene: 12. The CDR3 is made up of 15 amino acids. CDR3 in DNA: TGTGCCAGCAGTCCCCTAGCGGCACGGGGGAATACGCAGTATTTT. Translated: CASSPLAARGNTQYF.

This clonotype occurred a few times. This chain connects TRBV5-1 to TRBJ2-1, with D perhaps TRBD1 (7 bases). Trimming stripped 2 bases from V and 5 bases from J, with 14 bases between. Germline assignment: CDR1 SGHRS and CDR2 YFSETQ. The CDR3 covers 15 residues. CDR3 region: CASSFPGGGNNEQFF. The CDR3 DNA reads as TGCGCCAGCAGCTTCCCAGGGGGAGGAAACAATGAGCAGTTCTTC.

This clonotype was counted a few times. The chain links TRBV27 to TRBJ2-7; 7 bases map to TRBD1. V shed 4 bases, J shed 6 bases, and the junction held 15 bases outside the gene matches. CDR1 is MNHEY and CDR2 is SMNVEV in the germline V gene (reference sequence). The CDR3 has 16 amino acids. CDR3 nucleotides: TGTGCCAGCAGTTCGACGCCGGGACAGAGAAGGCCCGAGCAGTACTTC. Protein: CASSSTPGQRRPEQYF.

This clonotype has only a few counts. V is TRBV6-5 and J is TRBJ2-7, with TRBD2 matching over 9 bases. The CDR3 contains 17 residues. The germline CDR1 and CDR2 sequences are MNHEY and SVGAGI. V gave up 6 bases and J gave up 0 bases; unmatched junction bases: 12. The CDR3 reads CASSTGTSSRLSYEQYF. DNA for the CDR3: TGTGCCAGCAGCACCGGGACTAGCAGCCGCCTCTCCTACGAGCAGTACTTC.

V gene TRBV20-1 combines with J gene TRBJ2-1; 11 nucleotides line up with TRBD2. This CDR3 spans 15 amino acids. Unmatched junction bases numbered 8, after V lost 6 bases and J lost 4 bases. Germline V gene lookup returns CDR1 DFQATT and CDR2 SNEGSKA (reference sequence). CDR3 sequence: CSAPRPSGGYNEQFF. In DNA, the CDR3 is TGCAGTGCCCCCAGACCTAGCGGGGGGTACAATGAGCAGTTCTTC.

The chain carries TRBV7-2 and TRBJ2-1; D ambiguous. CDR1 and CDR2 (germline): SGHTA, FQGNSA. The CDR3 covers 12 residues. CDR3 loop: CLSEKAYNEQFF. The CDR3 coding sequence is TGTTTGTCAGAAAAGGCCTACAATGAGCAGTTCTTC. Variable domain in full (rest from reference TRBV7-2 and TRBJ2-1): GAGVSQSPSNKVTEKGKDVELRCDPISGHTALYWYRQSLGQGLEFLIYFQGNSAPDKSGLPSDRFSAERTGGSVSTLTIQRTQQEDSAVYLCLSEKAYNEQFFGPGTRLTVL.

This clonotype has a handful of counts. The V and J genes are TRBV3-1 and TRBJ2-7; the D gene could be TRBD1 or TRBD2 (5 bases each). Germline V gives CDR1 LGHDT, CDR2 YNNKEL (reference sequence). This CDR3 is 16 amino acids long. V was shortened by 3 bases and J by 2 bases, with 17 bases between the two germline ends. CDR3 in amino acids: CASSQAPGLKPYEQYF. The CDR3 DNA follows: TGTGCCAGCAGCCAGGCCCCGGGGCTCAAGCCCTACGAGCAGTACTTC.

The chain combines TRBV7-9 with TRBJ1-1, with 10 bases fitting TRBD1. The CDR3 has 14 amino acids. The V gene's germline CDR1 is SEHNR and CDR2 FQNEAQ (reference sequence). J was trimmed by 8 bases and V by 6 bases; bases with no gene match: 9. The CDR3 here is CASRPGQGSREAFF. The CDR3 region has the DNA TGTGCCAGCAGGCCGGGACAGGGGTCTAGGGAAGCTTTCTTT.

CDR3 sequence: CASSRDRERYQPQHF. The CDR3 DNA is TGTGCCAGCTCGCGGGACAGGGAACGGTATCAGCCCCAGCATTTT. The chain is built from TRBV18 and TRBJ1-5; 9 nucleotides agree with TRBD1. The CDR3 has 15 residues. The germline CDR1 and CDR2 sequences are KGHSH and LQKENI. The junction had 8 bases not matched to a gene; V was cut back by 6 bases and J by 5 bases.

The CDR3 nucleotides read TGCGCCAGCAGCTTGGCGGACACCAATGGCTACACCTTC. Translated: CASSLADTNGYTF. The rearrangement links TRBV5-1 to TRBJ1-2; perhaps TRBD1 as D (5 bases). V was shortened by 0 bases and J by 6 bases, with 9 bases between the two germline ends. The germline V gene has CDR1 SGHRS and CDR2 YFSETQ. CDR3 length equals 13 residues. Supplemented by reference TRBV5-1 and TRBJ1-2, the full variable domain reads KAGVTQTPRYLIKTRGQQVTLSCSPISGHRSVSWYQQTPGQGLQFLFEYFSETQRNKGNFPGRFSGRQFSNSRSEMNVSTLELGDSALYLCASSLADTNGYTFGSGTRLTVV.

The genes are TRBV29-1 and TRBJ1-2; perhaps TRBD1 as D (6 bases). V lost 4 bases and J 3 bases, leaving 18 bases between the germline ends. The CDR3 sequence is 15 residues long. Per germline, CDR1 SQVTM and CDR2 ANQGSEA. For the CDR3, the DNA is TGCAGCGTTGGCCCCTCGGGGGGCTCAGACTATGGCTACACCTTC. As protein: CSVGPSGGSDYGYTF.

The gene calls are TRBV20-1 and TRBJ2-7; 9 bases map to TRBD1. Germline values: CDR1 DFQATT, CDR2 SNEGSKA (reference sequence). With V trimmed by 0 bases and J by 4 bases, 7 bases remained unmatched. The CDR3 runs 15 residues. Here the CDR3 DNA reads TGCAGTGCTAGAGATCGTGGGACAGGGTTATACGAGCAGTACTTC. It yields the protein CSARDRGTGLYEQYF.